This T cell receptor beta chain is from a study of molecular identifiers for immune sequencing clone quantification. Study context: The replicates split RNA from around 18,000 or 91,000 naive CD8 cells five ways and sequenced four.

Notes on this clonotype: Its specificity is unknown.

TCRdb independently ran MiXCR on the PCR reads; one entry per CDR3 protein. The sample has over 550,000 distinct CDR3 sequences, around 25% seen once; the top ten hold about 0.78%. Study results and limitations: Same-barcode identical TCR molecules could make highly expanded clones look smaller than they are.

V gave up 4 bases and J gave up 5 bases, with 14 bases separating them. The CDR3 length is 14 residues. Germline CDR1 and CDR2: SNHLY and FYNNEI. This receptor was identified in a human donor in good health. Some libraries in this study had Jurkat cell RNA spiked in. The source material was naive CD8+ T cells from blood, with Jurkat cell RNA spiked in. Sample subset: FACS-sorted CD8+CD4-CCR7+CD45RA+ naive T cells. This rearrangement joins TRBV2 to TRBJ2-5; D might be TRBD2 (5 bases). The CDR3 spells CASSGWVGAETQYF. The CDR3, as DNA: TGTGCCAGCAGTGGATGGGTGGGAGCCGAGACCCAGTACTTC.